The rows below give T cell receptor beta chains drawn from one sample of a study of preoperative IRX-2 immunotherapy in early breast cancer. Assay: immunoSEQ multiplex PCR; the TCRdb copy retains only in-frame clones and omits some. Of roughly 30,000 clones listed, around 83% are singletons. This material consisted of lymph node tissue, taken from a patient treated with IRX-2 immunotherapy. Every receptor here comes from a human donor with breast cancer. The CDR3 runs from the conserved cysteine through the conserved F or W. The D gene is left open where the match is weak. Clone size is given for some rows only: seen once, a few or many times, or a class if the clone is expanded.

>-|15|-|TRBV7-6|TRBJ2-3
TGTGCCAGCAGCCCGAGACAGGGAGGGACAGATACGCAGTATTTT
CASSPRQGGTDTQYF
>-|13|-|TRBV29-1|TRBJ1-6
TGCAGCGTTGGTCAAGGGGTCAATTCACCCCTCCACTTT
CSVGQGVNSPLHF
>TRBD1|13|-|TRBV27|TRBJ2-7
TGTGCCACCAGTCCGGGACAGGGTTACGAGCAGTACTTC
CATSPGQGYEQYF
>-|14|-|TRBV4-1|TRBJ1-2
TGCGCCAGCAGCCAAAGGGGAGGGGGCTATGGCTACACCTTC
CASSQRGGGYGYTF
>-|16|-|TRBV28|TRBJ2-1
TGTGCCAGCAGCCGCCTAGTGGGACCAAAAATGGGTGAGCAGTTCTTC
CASSRLVGPKMGEQFF
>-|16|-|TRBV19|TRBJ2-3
TGTGCCAGTAGTATGATAGTTCGGGTGGGCACAGATACGCAGTATTTT
CASSMIVRVGTDTQYF
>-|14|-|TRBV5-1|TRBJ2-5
TGCGCCAGCAGCAAAGGACAGTTTCAAGAGACCCAGTACTTC
CASSKGQFQETQYF
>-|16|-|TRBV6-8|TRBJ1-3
TGTGCCAGCAGTTTATCGGAGACAGAATTCGGAAACACCATATATTTT
CASSLSETEFGNTIYF
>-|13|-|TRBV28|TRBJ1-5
TGTGCCAGCAGTTTTAATAGCAATCAGCCCCAGCATTTT
CASSFNSNQPQHF
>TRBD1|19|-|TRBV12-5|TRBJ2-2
TGTGCTAGTGGTTTGTCTACCGGGACAGGGGGCTCGAACACCGGGGAGCTGTTTTTT
CASGLSTGTGGSNTGELFF
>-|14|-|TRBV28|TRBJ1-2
TGTGCCAGCAGTACCCCCTGGGCCGGGAGCGGCTACACCTTC
CASSTPWAGSGYTF
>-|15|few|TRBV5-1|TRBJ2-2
TGCGCCAGCAGTAACGGCCAGGGCCAGTCCGGGGAGCTGTTTTTT
CASSNGQGQSGELFF
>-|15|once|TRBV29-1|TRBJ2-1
TGCAGCGCCGTATTAGCGGCCTTCCGCGGCAATGAGCAGTTCTTC
CSAVLAAFRGNEQFF
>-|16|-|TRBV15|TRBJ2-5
TGTGCCACCAGCAGAGACGGGAGAGGGACTGAAGAGACCCAGTACTTC
CATSRDGRGTEETQYF
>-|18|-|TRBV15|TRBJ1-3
TGTGCCACCAGCTTTGCCGGGCTTAATGTCGGATCTGGAAACACCATATATTTT
CATSFAGLNVGSGNTIYF